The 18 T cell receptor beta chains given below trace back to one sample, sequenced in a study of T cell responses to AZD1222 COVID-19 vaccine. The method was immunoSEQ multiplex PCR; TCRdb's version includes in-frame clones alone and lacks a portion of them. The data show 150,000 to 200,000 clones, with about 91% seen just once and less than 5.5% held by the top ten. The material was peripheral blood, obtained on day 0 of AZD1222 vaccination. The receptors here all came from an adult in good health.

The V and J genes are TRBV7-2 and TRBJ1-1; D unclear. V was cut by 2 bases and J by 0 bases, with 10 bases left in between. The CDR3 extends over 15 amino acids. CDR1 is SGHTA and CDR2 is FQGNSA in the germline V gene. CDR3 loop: CASSLSAVMNTEAFF. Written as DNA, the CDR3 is TGTGCCAGCAGCTTAAGTGCGGTCATGAACACTGAAGCTTTCTTT.

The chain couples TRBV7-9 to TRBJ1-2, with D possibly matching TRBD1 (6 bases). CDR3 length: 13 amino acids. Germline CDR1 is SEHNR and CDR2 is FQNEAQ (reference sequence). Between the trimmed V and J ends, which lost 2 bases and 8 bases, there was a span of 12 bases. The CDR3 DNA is TGTGCCAGCAGCTTACAGGGGAAGGGCGGCTACACCTTC. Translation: CASSLQGKGGYTF. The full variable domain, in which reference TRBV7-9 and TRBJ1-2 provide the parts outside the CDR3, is DTGVSQNPRHKITKRGQNVTFRCDPISEHNRLYWYRQTLGQGPEFLTYFQNEAQLEKSRLLSDRFSAERPKGSFSTLEIQRTEQGDSAMYLCASSLQGKGGYTFGSGTRLTVV.

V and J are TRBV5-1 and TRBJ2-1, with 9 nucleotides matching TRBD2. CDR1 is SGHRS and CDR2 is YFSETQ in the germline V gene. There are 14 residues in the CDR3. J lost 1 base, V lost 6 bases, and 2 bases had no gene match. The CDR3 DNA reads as TGCGCCAGCACCCTAGCGGGATCCTACAATGAGCAGTTCTTC. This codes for CASTLAGSYNEQFF.

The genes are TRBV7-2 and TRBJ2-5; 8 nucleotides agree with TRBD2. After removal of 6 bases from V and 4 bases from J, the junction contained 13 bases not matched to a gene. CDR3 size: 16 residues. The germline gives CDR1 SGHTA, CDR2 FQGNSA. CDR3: CASRPVSSGSRETQYF. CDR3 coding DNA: TGTGCCAGCAGGCCGGTCTCCAGCGGGAGTCGAGAGACCCAGTACTTC.

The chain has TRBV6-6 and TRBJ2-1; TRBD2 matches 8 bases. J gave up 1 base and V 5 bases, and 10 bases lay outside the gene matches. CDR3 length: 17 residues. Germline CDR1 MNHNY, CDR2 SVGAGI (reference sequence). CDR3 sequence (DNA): TGTGCCAGCAGTCGGGCGGGAGGCGGTTCTTCCTACAATGAGCAGTTCTTC. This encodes CASSRAGGGSSYNEQFF.

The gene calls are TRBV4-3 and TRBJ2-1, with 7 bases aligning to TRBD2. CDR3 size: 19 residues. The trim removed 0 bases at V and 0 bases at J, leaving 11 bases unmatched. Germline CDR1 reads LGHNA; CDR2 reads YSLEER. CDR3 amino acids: CASSQDVSLATSSYNEQFF. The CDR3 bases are TGCGCCAGCAGCCAAGATGTGTCACTAGCGACGAGCTCCTACAATGAGCAGTTCTTC.

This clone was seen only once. This CDR3 reads CASSLSGGRGETQYF. The CDR3 coding sequence is TGTGCCAGCAGCCTAAGTGGGGGCCGGGGAGAGACCCAGTACTTC. The rearrangement joins TRBV5-4 to TRBJ2-5; the D gene is possibly TRBD1 (6 bases). The V and J ends lost 4 bases and 4 bases respectively, with 17 bases between them. Per the germline V gene, CDR1 is SGHNT and CDR2 is YYREEE (reference sequence). This CDR3 contains 15 residues.

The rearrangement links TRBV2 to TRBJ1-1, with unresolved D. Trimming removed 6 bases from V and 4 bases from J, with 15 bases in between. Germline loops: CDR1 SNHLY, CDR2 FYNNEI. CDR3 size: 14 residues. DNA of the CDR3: TGTGCCAGCAGCTCCCCCCGGTCGGGCACTGAAGCTTTCTTT. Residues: CASSSPRSGTEAFF.

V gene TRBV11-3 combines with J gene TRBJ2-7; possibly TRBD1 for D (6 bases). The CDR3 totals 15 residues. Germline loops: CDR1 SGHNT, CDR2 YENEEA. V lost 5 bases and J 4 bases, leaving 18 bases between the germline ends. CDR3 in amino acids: CASSQGQPLEYEQYF. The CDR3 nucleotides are TGTGCCAGCAGCCAAGGACAGCCGCTCGAATACGAGCAGTACTTC.

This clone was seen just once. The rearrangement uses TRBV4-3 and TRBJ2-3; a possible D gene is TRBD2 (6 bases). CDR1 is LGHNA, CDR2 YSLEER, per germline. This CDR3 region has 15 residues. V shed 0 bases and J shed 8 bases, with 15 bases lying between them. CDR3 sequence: CASSQDIRSAGTQYF. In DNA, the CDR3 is TGCGCCAGCAGCCAAGATATACGGTCAGCGGGTACGCAGTATTTT.

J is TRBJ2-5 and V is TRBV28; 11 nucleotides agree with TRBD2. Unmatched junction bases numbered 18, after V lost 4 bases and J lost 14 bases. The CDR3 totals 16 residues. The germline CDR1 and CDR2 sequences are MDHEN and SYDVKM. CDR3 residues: CASSSMGTSGNPYPYF. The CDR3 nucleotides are TGTGCCAGCAGTTCGATGGGGACTAGCGGAAACCCCTATCCTTACTTC.

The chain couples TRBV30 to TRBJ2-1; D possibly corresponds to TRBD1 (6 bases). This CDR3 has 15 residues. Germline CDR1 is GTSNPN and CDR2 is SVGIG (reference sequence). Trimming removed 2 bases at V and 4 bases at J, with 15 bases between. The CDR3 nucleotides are TGTGCCTGGAGTCCGGACAGCCCCAAGTACAATGAGCAGTTCTTC. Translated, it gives CAWSPDSPKYNEQFF.

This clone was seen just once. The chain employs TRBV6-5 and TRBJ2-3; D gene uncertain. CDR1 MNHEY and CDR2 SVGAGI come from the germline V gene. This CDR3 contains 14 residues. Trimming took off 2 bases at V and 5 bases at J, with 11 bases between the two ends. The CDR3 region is CASSYGESQDTQYF. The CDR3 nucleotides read TGTGCCAGCAGTTACGGAGAATCTCAAGATACGCAGTATTTT.

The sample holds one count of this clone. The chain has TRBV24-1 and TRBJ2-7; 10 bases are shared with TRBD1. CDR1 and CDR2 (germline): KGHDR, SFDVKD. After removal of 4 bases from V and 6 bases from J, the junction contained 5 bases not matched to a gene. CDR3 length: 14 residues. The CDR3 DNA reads TGTGCCACCAGTGACCCCGGGACAGGGGTCGAGCAGTACTTC. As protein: CATSDPGTGVEQYF.

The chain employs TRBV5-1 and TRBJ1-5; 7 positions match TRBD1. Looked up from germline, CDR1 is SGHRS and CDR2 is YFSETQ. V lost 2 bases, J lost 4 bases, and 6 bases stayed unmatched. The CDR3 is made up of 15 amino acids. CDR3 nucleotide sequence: TGCGCCAGCAGCTTATCACCGGGACAGAATCAGCCCCAGCATTTT. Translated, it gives CASSLSPGQNQPQHF.

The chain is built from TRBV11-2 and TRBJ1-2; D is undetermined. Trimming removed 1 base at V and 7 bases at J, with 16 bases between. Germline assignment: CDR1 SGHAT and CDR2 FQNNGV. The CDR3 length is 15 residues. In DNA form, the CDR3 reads TGTGCCAGCAGCTTAGCGTTCGAGGGCGAGCGTGGCTACACCTTC. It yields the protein CASSLAFEGERGYTF.

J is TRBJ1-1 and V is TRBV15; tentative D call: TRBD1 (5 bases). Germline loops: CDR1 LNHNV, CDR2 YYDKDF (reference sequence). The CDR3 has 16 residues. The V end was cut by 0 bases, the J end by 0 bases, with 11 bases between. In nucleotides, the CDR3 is TGTGCCACCAGCAGAGATGCCGGGGCCATGAACACTGAAGCTTTCTTT. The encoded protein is CATSRDAGAMNTEAFF.

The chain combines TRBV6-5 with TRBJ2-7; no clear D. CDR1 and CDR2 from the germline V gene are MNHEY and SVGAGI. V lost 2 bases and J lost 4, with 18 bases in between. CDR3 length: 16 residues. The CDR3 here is CASSYSYNSPGYEQYF. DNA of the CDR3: TGTGCCAGCAGTTACAGCTACAATAGCCCTGGGTACGAGCAGTACTTC.